The 17 T cell receptor beta chains below all came from one sample that was sequenced in a study of blood T cell repertoires in COVID-19. Clones were sequenced by immunoSEQ multiplex PCR, and TCRdb holds only the in-frame ones, with some missing. The sample lists 200,000 to 250,000 clones; 89% were seen once. Sequencing input: peripheral blood. These receptors all come from a man aged 60 to 69 who had recovered from COVID-19.

There are a few counts of this clone. This chain uses TRBV5-4 with TRBJ1-6; TRBD1 aligns across 7 bases. The V and J ends lost 0 bases and 10 bases, in that order; junction bases with no gene match: 4. The CDR3 covers 14 residues. Germline V gives CDR1 SGHNT, CDR2 YYREEE (reference sequence). CDR3 region: CASSLDRGVSPLHF. CDR3 DNA sequence: TGTGCCAGCAGCTTGGACAGGGGTGTCTCACCCCTCCACTTT. The full variable domain, rest sourced from reference TRBV5-4 and TRBJ1-6, is ETGVTQSPTHLIKTRGQQVTLRCSSQSGHNTVSWYQQALGQGPQFIFQYYREEENGRGNFPPRFSGLQFPNYSSELNVNALELDDSALYLCASSLDRGVSPLHFGNGTRLTVT.

V usage is TRBV15 and J usage is TRBJ1-4, with 8 bases matching TRBD1. This CDR3 contains 13 residues. Germline CDR1 is LNHNV and CDR2 is YYDKDF (reference sequence). V lost 0 bases and J lost 12; bases outside the gene matches: 3. The CDR3 DNA is TGTGCCACCAGCAGAGATCTGACAGGGGAACTGTTTTTT. It yields the protein CATSRDLTGELFF.

The V gene is TRBV7-2, the J gene TRBJ2-1; no reliable D call. V lost 7 bases, J lost 7 bases, and 8 bases lay in between. This CDR3 contains 11 residues. CDR1 SGHTA and CDR2 FQGNSA come from the germline V gene. CDR3 sequence (DNA): TGTGCCAGCACCTTGACTAATGAGCAGTTCTTC. Translation: CASTLTNEQFF.

The V gene is TRBV28, the J gene TRBJ2-7; D ambiguous. V was shortened by 6 bases and J by 2 bases, with 5 bases between the two germline ends. This CDR3 is built from 11 residues. Germline lookup yields CDR1 MDHEN and CDR2 SYDVKM. CDR3 protein: CASRSAYEQYF. CDR3 nucleotide sequence: TGTGCCAGCAGGTCAGCCTACGAGCAGTACTTC. Variable domain in full (rest from reference TRBV28 and TRBJ2-7): DVKVTQSSRYLVKRTGEKVFLECVQDMDHENMFWYRQDPGLGLRLIYFSYDVKMKEKGDIPEGYSVSREKKERFSLILESASTNQTSMYLCASRSAYEQYFGPGTRLTVT.

This chain connects TRBV6-6 to TRBJ2-2; 12 bases agree with TRBD2. The CDR3 contains 20 residues. V dropped 5 bases and J dropped 5; count of bases not matched to a gene: 18. CDR1 is MNHNY, CDR2 SVGAGI, per germline (reference sequence). CDR3 DNA: TGTGCCAGCAGTCCCACTCACGGACTAGCGGGACAACCGGGGACCGGGGAGCTGTTTTTT. Translating it yields CASSPTHGLAGQPGTGELFF.

The CDR3 loop is CASSYSRGAKNIQYF. The CDR3 DNA follows: TGTGCCAGCAGTTACTCGAGGGGGGCCAAAAACATTCAGTACTTC. J is TRBJ2-4 and V is TRBV6-5, with a weak D call TRBD1 (6 bases). Germline V gene data show CDR1 as MNHEY and CDR2 as SVGAGI. V was shortened by 0 bases and J by 1 base, with 7 bases between the two germline ends. The CDR3 length is 15 residues.

This chain joins TRBV9 and TRBJ1-1; D is possibly TRBD1 (5 bases). Germline CDR1 and CDR2: SGDLS and YYNGEE. There are 14 residues in the CDR3. V was cut by 0 bases and J by 4 bases, with 10 bases left in between. CDR3 sequence reads: CASSVDRMPTEAFF. The DNA of the CDR3 is TGTGCCAGCAGCGTAGACAGGATGCCCACTGAAGCTTTCTTT.

The gene calls are TRBV27 and TRBJ2-6; unclear D gene. Germline CDR1 reads MNHEY; CDR2 reads SMNVEV (reference sequence). The CDR3 runs 13 residues. V was cut by 2 bases and J by 4 bases, with 3 bases left in between. The CDR3 loop reads CASSLRGANVLTF. The CDR3 bases are TGTGCCAGCAGTTTACGGGGGGCCAACGTCCTGACTTTC.

This chain links TRBV5-1 with TRBJ2-1; TRBD2 is a possible D gene (6 bases). CDR1 is SGHRS and CDR2 is YFSETQ in the germline V gene. V lost 4 bases, J lost 8 bases, and 25 bases lay in between. This CDR3 comprises 17 residues. CDR3 protein: CASSPPGTGGYGDEQFF. The CDR3 bases are TGCGCCAGCAGCCCACCCGGGACTGGCGGGTATGGGGATGAGCAGTTCTTC.

J is TRBJ2-2 and V is TRBV7-3; D not certain. The CDR3 runs 15 residues. Germline CDR1 reads SGHTA; CDR2 reads FQGTGA. The ends were cut back, 2 bases at V and 0 bases at J, with 7 bases in the middle. The CDR3 DNA reads TGTGCCAGCAGCTTACAGGCCGCGAACACCGGGGAGCTGTTTTTT. This codes for CASSLQAANTGELFF.

This chain joins TRBV27 and TRBJ2-2; D gene unclear. V was cut by 6 bases and J by 5 bases, with 10 bases left in between. CDR3 length equals 13 residues. The germline V gene encodes CDR1 MNHEY and CDR2 SMNVEV (reference sequence). CDR3 amino acids: CASSLEWTGELFF. CDR3 coding DNA: TGTGCCAGCAGCTTAGAGTGGACCGGGGAGCTGTTTTTT.

The gene calls are TRBV9 and TRBJ2-1; D is unclear. V lost 4 bases to trimming and J lost 2 bases, with 10 bases between them. CDR1 and CDR2 from the germline V gene are SGDLS and YYNGEE. This CDR3 region has 14 residues. The CDR3 reads CASSPEITYNEQFF. The DNA for the CDR3 is TGTGCCAGCAGCCCCGAGATTACCTACAATGAGCAGTTCTTC.

V is TRBV12-3 or TRBV12-4 and J is TRBJ2-7; TRBD1 aligns across 7 bases. This CDR3 region has 13 residues. V dropped 6 bases and J dropped 5; count of bases not matched to a gene: 7. CDR3 sequence: CASRLDRDHEQYF. The CDR3 DNA sequence: TGTGCCAGCAGACTTGACAGGGACCACGAGCAGTACTTC.

The V and J genes are TRBV7-2 and TRBJ1-5, with D possibly matching TRBD1 (6 bases). Trimming took 4 bases from V and 3 from J, leaving 13 bases between them. There are 15 residues in the CDR3. CDR1 is SGHTA, CDR2 FQGNSA, per germline. The CDR3 spells CASSSAGTSNQPQHF. DNA of the CDR3: TGTGCCAGCAGCTCGGCCGGGACATCCAATCAGCCCCAGCATTTT.

This clone was observed a few times. V gene TRBV15 combines with J gene TRBJ1-3; tentatively, D is TRBD1 (6 bases). The CDR3 has 14 amino acids. Per germline, CDR1 LNHNV and CDR2 YYDKDF (reference sequence). V shed 4 bases and J shed 2 bases, with 9 bases lying between them. CDR3 nucleotide sequence: TGTGCCACCAGCAAAACAGGGACTGGAAACACCATATATTTT. Amino acid sequence: CATSKTGTGNTIYF.

J is TRBJ1-5 and V is TRBV27, with D unresolved. The CDR3 extends over 13 amino acids. V was trimmed by 5 bases and J by 2 bases, leaving 7 bases between them. The germline gives CDR1 MNHEY, CDR2 SMNVEV (reference sequence). The CDR3 coding sequence is TGTGCCAGCAGTCTTCGGGGCAATCAGCCCCAGCATTTT. Translation: CASSLRGNQPQHF.

The V call is TRBV9, the J call TRBJ1-1; weak D call: TRBD1 (6 bases). Trimming pared 0 bases from V and 1 base from J, leaving 10 bases between. The length of the CDR3 is 15 residues. Germline assignment: CDR1 SGDLS and CDR2 YYNGEE. The CDR3: CASSVAGQPNTEAFF. For the CDR3, the DNA is TGTGCCAGCAGCGTAGCTGGACAGCCGAACACTGAAGCTTTCTTT. The full variable domain, with the rest looked up from reference TRBV9 and TRBJ1-1, is DSGVTQTPKHLITATGQRVTLRCSPRSGDLSVYWYQQSLDQGLQFLIQYYNGEERAKGNILERFSAQQFPDLHSELNLSSLELGDSALYFCASSVAGQPNTEAFFGQGTRLTVV.